A selection of T cell receptor beta chains follows, all from one sample in a study of vaccination effects on CD4 cells after COVID-19. These receptors are not linked to any known antigen. The data were produced by immunoSEQ multiplex PCR, yet TCRdb's version contains in-frame clones alone and is incomplete. Of 50,000 to 60,000 clones detected, more than 60% appear once; the ten largest clones hold around 18%. The material was CD4+ T cells from PBMCs cultured with SARS-CoV-2 spike peptides, obtained before COVID-19 vaccination. These receptors all come from a human donor who received a COVID-19 vaccine. The CDR3 runs from the conserved cysteine through the conserved F or W. Each record gives: clone size, V gene, D gene, J gene, CDR3 DNA, CDR3 protein. D genes are given only for firm matches. Only some rows state a clone size, as once, few, many or a class for expanded clones.

-	TRBV28	-	TRBJ2-1	TGTGCCAGCGCAGGCAACAATGAGCAGTTCTTC	CASAGNNEQFF
-	TRBV7-2	TRBD1	TRBJ2-7	TGTGCCAGCAGCTTAACCGGGACAGGGTCCTACGAGCAGTACTTC	CASSLTGTGSYEQYF
-	TRBV29-1	-	TRBJ1-1	TGCAGCCCGATTCCAGGGAACACTGAAGCTTTCTTT	CSPIPGNTEAFF
-	TRBV7-9	TRBD1	TRBJ1-4	TGTGCCAGCAGCTCGCCGGACAGGGTTGGGGAAAAACTGTTTTTT	CASSSPDRVGEKLFF
few	TRBV4-3	-	TRBJ2-7	TGCGCCAGCAGCCAAGGGGGACCCAGGGAAACCTACGAGCAGTACTTC	CASSQGGPRETYEQYF
-	TRBV19	TRBD1	TRBJ2-7	TGTGCCAGTAGTTCGGGTGGGGGACAGCGATCCTACGAGCAGTACTTC	CASSSGGGQRSYEQYF
-	TRBV2	-	TRBJ1-3	TGTGCCAGCGTCGGCAGCTCTGGAAACACCATATATTTT	CASVGSSGNTIYF
-	TRBV18	TRBD2	TRBJ2-5	TGTGCCAGCTCACCTTACGGGACTAGCGGGGGTGAGACCCAGTACTTC	CASSPYGTSGGETQYF
-	TRBV9	-	TRBJ2-3	TGTGCCAGCAGCCCCCACGAGGCGGGTAGCACAGATACGCAGTATTTT	CASSPHEAGSTDTQYF
-	TRBV5-8	TRBD1	TRBJ1-2	TGTGCCAGCAGCTTGTCCAGGGGGCTGTATGGCTACACCTTC	CASSLSRGLYGYTF
-	TRBV7-3	TRBD1	TRBJ1-6	TGTGCCAGCAGCGGGTGGACAGGGGGTCCATATAATTCACCCCTCCACTTT	CASSGWTGGPYNSPLHF
-	TRBV5-6	-	TRBJ2-7	TGTGCCAGCAGCTTGAGCCGGGGGTTCCACGAGCAGTACTTC	CASSLSRGFHEQYF
-	TRBV5-1	TRBD2	TRBJ2-3	TGCGCCAGCAGCCTCTTAGCGGGAGTCACAGATACGCAGTATTTT	CASSLLAGVTDTQYF
once	TRBV30	-	TRBJ1-2	TGTGCCTGGATCGGTCCGGGCTACACCTTC	CAWIGPGYTF
-	TRBV5-8	TRBD2	TRBJ2-1	TGTGCCAGCAGCCGAACCGTTGTGGCTAGCGGGAGCGTTGAGCAGTTCTTC	CASSRTVVASGSVEQFF
-	TRBV5-6	TRBD1	TRBJ1-6	TGTGCCAGCAGCTTGCGACAGGGGGTTAATTCACCCCTCCACTTT	CASSLRQGVNSPLHF
-	TRBV24-1	TRBD1	TRBJ2-7	TGTGCCACCGGACAGGGCTACGAGCAGTACTTC	CATGQGYEQYF
once	TRBV19	TRBD1	TRBJ1-2	TGTGCCAGTAGTACCGGACAGGGGAGGCCCTATGGCTACACCTTC	CASSTGQGRPYGYTF
once	TRBV27	TRBD1	TRBJ2-6	TGTGCCAGCAGTTTCGGGACAGGGAGACCTGGGGCCAACGTCCTGACTTTC	CASSFGTGRPGANVLTF
-	TRBV19	TRBD2	TRBJ2-1	TGTGCCAGTAGTGTCTCCGGGACTACTCACAATGAGCAGTTCTTC	CASSVSGTTHNEQFF
-	TRBV11-2	-	TRBJ2-3	TGTGCCAGCAGCTTTTCCACAGATACGCAGTATTTT	CASSFSTDTQYF
-	TRBV5-4	-	TRBJ1-2	TGTGCCAGCAGCTTTTCTCAGGGACAAAATGGCTACACCTTC	CASSFSQGQNGYTF
-	TRBV28	-	TRBJ1-2	TGTGCCAGCACCCCACCCGCAGGGAGGGGCTACACCTTC	CASTPPAGRGYTF
-	TRBV7-9	-	TRBJ1-2	TGTGCCAGCAGCTTAGACCTGACACCCAGGGACTATGGCTACACCTTC	CASSLDLTPRDYGYTF
-	TRBV9	-	TRBJ2-1	TGTGCCAGCAGCGTAGGATTTGGTAGCGGCCCCTCCTACAATGAGCAGTTCTTC	CASSVGFGSGPSYNEQFF
-	TRBV9	TRBD1	TRBJ1-3	TGTGCCAGCAGCTTCTCCGGGACAGGCTCAGGAAACACCATATATTTT	CASSFSGTGSGNTIYF
-	TRBV29-1	-	TRBJ1-2	TGCAGCGTTGGTAGGAGTGGCAGCAACTATGGCTACACCTTC	CSVGRSGSNYGYTF
-	TRBV4-3	-	TRBJ1-3	TGCGCCAGCAGCCAGGACACCTCTGGAAACACCATATATTTT	CASSQDTSGNTIYF